The rows below give T cell receptor beta chains drawn from one sample of a study of T cell responses to AZD1222 COVID-19 vaccine. TCRdb's table, derived via immunoSEQ multiplex PCR, lists solely in-frame clones and lacks some. This table holds over 75,000 clones, 75% to 90% found once. The sample consisted of peripheral blood, taken on day 0 of AZD1222 vaccination. These receptors were collected from an adult in good health. The conserved cysteine and the conserved F or W are not part of the CDR3 here. The D gene is left open where the match is weak.

TRBV5-4 NA ASSQIGQPQH
TRBV5-5 TRBD2 ASSTGLAGGFTGELF
TRBV3-1/TRBV3-2 NA ASSPWGTAQETQY
TRBV27 TRBD2 ASSLGSGSGNEQF
TRBV30 TRBD2 AWNRLAGPKSSYNEQF
TRBV29-1 NA SVTLVFGPRETQY
TRBV2 NA ASSASPNEKLF
TRBV15 NA ATSNRRGNTIY
TRBV7-8 NA ASSLNGAGSEQY
TRBV19 TRBD1 ASSRTGFIGHEQY
TRBV28 NA ASSLAGGLISREQY
TRBV28 NA ASSLEGGGFYEQY
TRBV3-1/TRBV3-2 TRBD1 ASSPGTEETQY
TRBV6-5 NA ASSWYSGPSGNEQF
TRBV4-3 NA ASSPGRGNEKLF
TRBV27 TRBD2 ASSFHQAGVGGRYNEQF
TRBV27 NA ASSIADNYGYT
TRBV6-2/TRBV6-3 NA ASSFDRNQPQH
TRBV11-2 NA ASSLEGRTDTQY
TRBV6-2/TRBV6-3 NA ASSYSGLEGLY
TRBV6-5 NA ASIFSSGANVLT
TRBV3-1/TRBV3-2 NA ASSHRSGYEQY
TRBV27 NA ASTKKSEARETQY
TRBV6-6 TRBD2 ASSPPVGTSGSRGTDTQY
TRBV11-1 TRBD1 ASSRGQGYEQY
TRBV18 NA ASSPQAGELF
TRBV5-1 TRBD1 ASRAGTADGYT
TRBV29-1 TRBD1 SVQGQGGYEQY
TRBV11-2 TRBD2 ASSFGGSGGYEQY
TRBV18 TRBD2 ASSPTGGFSLYEQY
TRBV6-5 NA ASTWDGIGQYGYT
TRBV5-5 TRBD2 ASSLSLAGNNEQF
TRBV7-3 NA ASSSQGSDTQY
TRBV28 NA ASSFGGSSYEQY
TRBV28 TRBD1 ASRSLGQPNQPQH
TRBV28 NA ASKHSSYEQY
TRBV5-8 NA ASSMAGLGAYNEQF
TRBV5-5 NA ASSLGGAKNIQY
TRBV6-1 NA ASSESRAYQPQH
TRBV7-9 NA ASSYKQGGYT
TRBV28 NA ASSFRYSRPNTGELF
TRBV9 NA ASSVDSNSPLH
TRBV28 TRBD2 ASSSPGTSGIGEQF
TRBV14 NA ASSQEKGDYGYT
TRBV5-4 NA ASSIDSNTGELF
TRBV29-1 NA SVECPPSRCSYNEQF
TRBV5-1 NA ASSLTRRENTGELF
TRBV2 NA ATRKGPRKNEQF
TRBV10-3 NA AISPSTLNRDGYT
TRBV6-5 NA ASSFEGGANQPQH